This T cell receptor (beta chain) was sequenced in a study of neurological immune-mediated disorders. Study results and caveats: Among expanded clones, no CDR3 amino acid sequences were shared across subjects, a pattern suggesting private repertoires in all groups.

Looked up from germline, CDR1 is SGHDT and CDR2 is YYEEEE. The CDR3 runs to 15 residues. As for this clonotype: Its cognate antigen is unknown. Mismatch with germline at one junction end may stem from a read error.

Each CDR3 protein gets one entry after TCRdb re-called the 5' RACE reads with MiXCR. Among 60,000 or so distinct CDR3 sequences listed, roughly 3.5% were seen once. This sequence originates from a woman aged 60-70 years with multiple sclerosis. This rearrangement joins TRBV5-6 to TRBJ2-3, with 8 bases that match TRBD2. Sequencing was performed on PBMCs. In DNA form, the CDR3 reads TGTGCCAGCAGCTTGGGAGCGGGAGTTCTCAATACACAGTATTTT. Protein product: CASSLGAGVLNTQYF.